In its sample, the clone carrying this T cell receptor beta chain was seen once. Trimming removed 0 bases from V and 1 base from J; junction bases left unmatched: 2. This CDR3 has 15 amino acids. The germline V gene has CDR1 SGHRS and CDR2 YFSETQ. As processed by the authors: Estimation of nucleated cell counts was performed using reference gene primer amplification. TCRdb's copy holds only in-frame clones and misses some; the assay was immunoSEQ multiplex PCR. V, J and clone size were drawn from that table, and D and trimming were deduced from the DNA. Of roughly 130,000 clones in the sample, about nine tenths were seen once. The data originate from a study of blood T cell repertoires in COVID-19.

The sample taken for sequencing was peripheral blood. This clonotype was obtained from a middle-aged man with acute or convalescent COVID-19. The chain carries TRBV5-1 and TRBJ2-5; TRBD2 matches 8 bases. CDR3: CASSLAGGAQETQYF. The CDR3 DNA sequence: TGCGCCAGCAGCTTGGCCGGGGGGGCCCAAGAGACCCAGTACTTC.